This T cell receptor (beta chain) emerged from a study of Ad26.COV2.S vaccination and SARS-CoV-2 variants (dated by TCRdb to the early 2020s). Turning to the overall study: Vaccine-arm donors came from COV1001, a multicentre, randomized, double-blind, placebo-controlled phase I-IIa trial of Ad26.COV2.S in healthy adults. A total of approximately 32 samples were included in the TCR-sequenced set, comprising around 20 Ad26.COV2.S vaccine recipients, 5 placebo recipients and 8 SARS-CoV-2 convalescent individuals. Dosing of Ad26.COV2.S was intramuscular, at either 5x10^10 or 1x10^11 viral particles, delivered as one shot or as two shots spaced 56 days apart. Trial participants were randomized into five groups of five, in which low-dose or high-dose Ad26.COV2.S was given once or twice, or placebo was given on both occasions. Investigators did not know the trial group allocation while performing experiments and assessing outcomes. Sequencing of the TCRbeta repertoire served to evaluate the specificity and breadth of SARS-CoV-2-reactive T cell receptors following Ad26.COV2.S vaccination. What the work shows at the level of the full study, not this receptor alone: After vaccination, substantial breadth of spike-specific CD8+ and CD4+ T cell responses was reported. Vaccine and placebo recipients had comparable non-spike TCR breadth, which fits with the vaccine containing only spike. Compared with placebo recipients, Ad26.COV2.S recipients showed higher spike-specific TCR breadth (P = 0.0014). The study was not powered for comparison of responses between vaccine doses or regimens. The authors noted that the TCR breadth and depth analyses may have underestimated total T cell responses.

Per the publication, the treatment or condition label means: 15 to 20 received Ad26.COV2.S at low or high dose, single or two shots; about 5 received placebo; per-sample allocation not given. Repertoires of vaccine and placebo recipients were sequenced from samples collected on day 63 after the first injection. Cohort 1b enrolled 25 or so adults aged 18-55 years at a single site in Boston, USA, between 29 July and 7 August 2020. Ad26.COV2.S was a replication-incompetent adenovirus type 26 vector that expressed a prefusion-stabilized SARS-CoV-2 spike protein derived from the original Wuhan strain. The CDR3, cysteine through phenylalanine, is 16 amino acids long. CDR3 DNA is the only sequence kept; it has 48 bases, read in frame from the first base. Looking up the germline V gene yields CDR1 LGHNA and CDR2 YSLEER. Trimming takes 1 base from V and 2 bases from J, and the germline ends sit 13 bases apart.

Comment on this clone: What antigen it recognizes has not been identified. Base qualities were left out, and no much larger clone turns up one base away.

The immunoSEQ Assay was used to sequence TCRbeta CDR3 regions. After extraction, genomic DNA underwent amplification by bias-controlled multiplex PCR, followed by high-throughput sequencing. As for the authors' bioinformatics: Collapsing and filtering of sequences were performed to quantify the absolute abundance of each unique TCRbeta CDR3 region. Usable DNA was measured by amplifying reference genes present in all nucleated cells, and TCRbeta template counts were normalized to that usable DNA to estimate T cell fraction. Repertoire TCRs were annotated as SARS-CoV-2-specific when V gene, CDR3 amino acid sequence and J gene were exactly matched to a known reactive TCR set. The reference SARS-CoV-2 TCR set came from MIRA and was filtered for enrichment in COVID-19-positive ImmuneCODE repertoires, removing public or cross-reactive TCRs. Drawing on the MIRA antigens, annotated TCRs were analysed further at the level of specific ORF or position within ORF. Depth was the summed frequency of annotated unique rearrangements, while breadth was defined as annotated unique rearrangements over total unique productive rearrangements. Two-sided Wilcoxon rank-sum tests were applied when comparing TCR breadth between groups. Sourced from immuneACCESS, this table was stored by TCRdb with only in-frame sequences that have V and J called. A share of the clones is absent; for the studies checked, an unresolved V gene accounts for under half, and the remainder has no known explanation. That table furnishes V, J and clone size, whereas the DNA furnished D and trimming. A total of about 470,000 clones appear in this sample, less than 95% of them only once. The top ten clones comprise about 4.1% of the sample.

The receptor chain draws on TRBV4-3 and TRBJ2-3; the D element might be TRBD1 or TRBD2, as each aligns at 5 bases. The sequences come from peripheral blood, collected in a trial of Ad26.COV2.S vaccine versus placebo. The origin of this receptor is a person between 18 and 65 years old who received the Ad26.COV2.S COVID-19 vaccine or a placebo. CDR3 loop: CASSQGGTTITDTQYF. The DNA sequence reads TGCGCCAGCAGCCAAGGGGGGACGACTATCACAGATACGCAGTATTTT.